These 16 T cell receptor beta chains originate from one sample sequenced in a study of control samples from healthy donors and cancer patients. Profiled with immunoSEQ multiplex PCR; TCRdb holds only in-frame clones, not every one. The sample includes roughly 98,000 clones, 90% to 95% of them seen just once. Sequencing was performed on blood. These TCRs come from a man aged 18 to 30 in good health.

V usage is TRBV30 and J usage is TRBJ1-5; a possible D gene is TRBD1 (5 bases). The germline gives CDR1 GTSNPN, CDR2 SVGIG (reference sequence). The CDR3 covers 13 residues. Trimming pared 1 base from V and 7 bases from J, leaving 11 bases between. The CDR3 DNA sequence: TGTGCCTGGAGTGGGGGGGGGAGGCAGCCCCAGCATTTT. It translates to CAWSGGGRQPQHF.

This chain connects TRBV6-5 to TRBJ1-2; D ambiguous. There are 13 residues in the CDR3. The germline CDR1 and CDR2 sequences are MNHEY and SVGAGI. V lost 0 bases and J lost 4, with 6 bases in between. This CDR3 reads CASSYSGSYGYTF. The CDR3 bases are TGTGCCAGCAGTTACTCCGGCAGCTATGGCTACACCTTC.

The rearrangement joins TRBV6-1 to TRBJ2-1; 8 bases match TRBD1. J gave up 8 bases and V 4 bases, and 13 bases lay outside the gene matches. The CDR3 loop spans 16 amino acids. The germline V gene encodes CDR1 MNHNS and CDR2 SASEGT. The CDR3 region is CASSGLIGQGQHEQFF. DNA of the CDR3: TGTGCCAGCAGTGGTTTAATCGGACAGGGTCAGCATGAGCAGTTCTTC.

The chain carries TRBV9 and TRBJ2-7; 8 bases are shared with TRBD2. Germline V CDR1 and CDR2: SGDLS, YYNGEE. This CDR3 spans 16 amino acids. The J segment lost 3 bases and the V segment lost 2 bases, leaving 10 bases of the junction unmatched. The CDR3 coding sequence is TGTGCCAGCAGCGTCGAAACGGGAGGGCCCTACTACGAGCAGTACTTC. This sequence encodes CASSVETGGPYYEQYF.

The chain has TRBV30 and TRBJ1-6; D is perhaps TRBD1 (5 bases). Trimming stripped 5 bases from V and 11 bases from J, with 10 bases between. CDR3 size: 11 residues. In germline, CDR1 is GTSNPN, CDR2 SVGIG (reference sequence). The CDR3 sequence: CAWSGGPPLHF. For the CDR3, the DNA is TGTGCCTGGTCCGGGGGTCCACCCCTCCACTTT.

The chain couples TRBV6-2 or TRBV6-3 to TRBJ2-7; the D is unclear. The CDR3 loop spans 12 amino acids. V was cut by 2 bases and J by 3 bases, with 5 bases left in between. Germline CDR1 reads MNHEY; CDR2 reads SVGEGT. CDR3: CASSYRSYEQYF. CDR3 DNA: TGTGCCAGCAGTTACCGCAGCTACGAGCAGTACTTC.

This chain uses TRBV14 with TRBJ2-1; 10 bases line up with TRBD2. With V trimmed by 4 bases and J by 7 bases, 10 bases remained unmatched. Germline V lookup: CDR1 SGHDN, CDR2 FVKESK. The CDR3 is 16 residues long. The CDR3 DNA follows: TGTGCCAGCAGCCTTCAGCGGGAGGGCCGCCGAAATGAGCAGTTCTTC. Translated, it gives CASSLQREGRRNEQFF.

J is TRBJ1-6 and V is TRBV3-1 (or the pseudogene TRBV3-2); D possibly corresponds to TRBD1 (6 bases). Germline lookup yields CDR1 LGHDT and CDR2 YNNKEL (reference sequence). The CDR3 is made up of 15 amino acids. The ends were cut back, 4 bases at V and 10 bases at J, with 17 bases in the middle. CDR3 nucleotide sequence: TGTGCCAGCAGCCGTAATGGGGGGCTGGTATCACCCCTCCACTTT. Translated: CASSRNGGLVSPLHF.

This sequence joins TRBV4-1 and TRBJ2-1; 11 bases match TRBD2. Germline loops: CDR1 MGHRA, CDR2 YSYEKL. The V and J ends lost 3 bases and 5 bases, in that order; junction bases with no gene match: 6. The CDR3 runs 16 residues. Here the CDR3 DNA reads TGCGCCAGCAGCCACCCGGAGACTAGCGGGAACAATGAGCAGTTCTTC. Protein sequence: CASSHPETSGNNEQFF.

The genes are TRBV4-3 and TRBJ2-7; D not resolved. The CDR3 contains 15 residues. The V end was cut by 0 bases, the J end by 2 bases, with 11 bases between. The germline gives CDR1 LGHNA, CDR2 YSLEER. CDR3 nucleotide sequence: TGCGCCAGCAGCCAAGATGAGGAACAGACCTACGAGCAGTACTTC. Protein sequence: CASSQDEEQTYEQYF.

V usage is TRBV6-5 and J usage is TRBJ2-7, with D possibly TRBD1 on 5 matching bases. V dropped 6 bases and J dropped 6 bases, with 21 bases sitting between them. The CDR3 is made up of 15 amino acids. Germline V lookup: CDR1 MNHEY, CDR2 SVGAGI. The CDR3 coding sequence is TGTGCCAGCAGCCTCGGACACGCCGCCGCAGCCGAGCAGTACTTC. Translation gives CASSLGHAAAAEQYF.

This chain links TRBV27 with TRBJ2-1, with D perhaps assigned TRBD1 or TRBD2 (5 bases each). The V gene lost 2 bases and the J gene lost 2 bases, with 19 bases spanning the gap. The CDR3 runs 18 residues. The germline V gene encodes CDR1 MNHEY and CDR2 SMNVEV (reference sequence). The CDR3 DNA follows: TGTGCCAGCAGTTTAAGAGCGGTCAATGGGGCCCCCTACAATGAGCAGTTCTTC. Its protein product is CASSLRAVNGAPYNEQFF.

The chain carries TRBV7-9 and TRBJ2-7; a weak D match, TRBD1 (6 bases). Germline CDR1 is SEHNR and CDR2 is FQNEAQ (reference sequence). There are 15 residues in the CDR3. V was cut by 2 bases and J by 0 bases, with 11 bases left in between. CDR3 DNA: TGTGCCAGCAGCTTACAGGGGTCGAGCTCCTACGAGCAGTACTTC. Translating it yields CASSLQGSSSYEQYF.

The V and J genes are TRBV5-4 and TRBJ1-3; D unclear. Germline V gene lookup returns CDR1 SGHNT and CDR2 YYREEE (reference sequence). V dropped 2 bases and J dropped 0 bases, with 9 bases sitting between them. CDR3 length equals 15 residues. The CDR3: CASSLGGNSGNTIYF. CDR3 in DNA: TGTGCCAGCAGCTTAGGAGGAAACTCTGGAAACACCATATATTTT.

The chain combines TRBV5-6 with TRBJ1-2; D is unclear. The germline V and J ends were trimmed by 2 bases and 9 bases, with 14 bases remaining between them. CDR1 is SGHDT, CDR2 YYEEEE, per germline. The CDR3 is made up of 13 amino acids. CDR3 coding DNA: TGTGCCAGCAGCTTTCGACCGATGGGGAGCTACACCTTC. Its protein product is CASSFRPMGSYTF.

V usage is TRBV6-6 and J usage is TRBJ1-1, with unresolved D. From germline, CDR1 is MNHNY and CDR2 SVGAGI (reference sequence). The CDR3 sequence is 13 residues long. V lost 2 bases, J lost 3 bases, and 7 bases lay in between. This CDR3 reads CASSYRSDTEAFF. CDR3 in DNA: TGTGCCAGCAGTTACCGGAGTGACACTGAAGCTTTCTTT.